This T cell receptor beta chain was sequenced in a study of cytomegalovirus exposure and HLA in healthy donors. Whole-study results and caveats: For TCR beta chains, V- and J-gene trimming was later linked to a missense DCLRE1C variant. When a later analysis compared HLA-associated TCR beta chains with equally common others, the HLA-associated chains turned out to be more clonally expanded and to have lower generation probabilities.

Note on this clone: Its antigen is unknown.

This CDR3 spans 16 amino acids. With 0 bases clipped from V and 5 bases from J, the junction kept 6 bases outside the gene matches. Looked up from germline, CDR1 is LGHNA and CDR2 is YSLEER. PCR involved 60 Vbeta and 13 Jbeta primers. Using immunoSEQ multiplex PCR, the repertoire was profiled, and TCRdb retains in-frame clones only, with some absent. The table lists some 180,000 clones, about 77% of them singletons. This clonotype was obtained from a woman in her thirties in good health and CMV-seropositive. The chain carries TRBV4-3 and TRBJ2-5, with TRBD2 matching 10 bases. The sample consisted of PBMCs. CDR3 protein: CASSQDRAGGVETQYF. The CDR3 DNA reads TGCGCCAGCAGCCAAGACAGAGCGGGGGGGGTGGAGACCCAGTACTTC.